The rows below give T cell receptor beta chains drawn from one sample of a study of shared clonotypes between healthy human individuals. Here immunoSEQ multiplex PCR was the method, and the copy in TCRdb shows in-frame clones only, minus some. The sample shows about 2 million clones, about 95% of them seen only once. The specimen was naive CD8+ T cells sorted from blood. These receptor sequences come from a young man in good health. The CDR3 runs from the conserved cysteine through the conserved F or W. A D gene is named only where the DNA matches it firmly. Expanded clones are given a class, and other clones once, few, many or no size at all.

v_call: TRBV10-3; d_call: TRBD2; clone_size: .; j_call: TRBJ2-1; cdr3_aa: CAIGTGTSVYNEQFF
v_call: TRBV29-1; d_call: TRBD1; clone_size: .; j_call: TRBJ2-7; cdr3_aa: CSVEGGTGDPYEQYF
v_call: TRBV9; d_call: TRBD1; clone_size: .; j_call: TRBJ1-2; cdr3_aa: CASSITGGGSEGYTF
v_call: TRBV6-5; d_call: TRBD2; clone_size: .; j_call: TRBJ2-1; cdr3_aa: CASSYFPSGGGEQFF
v_call: TRBV15; d_call: .; clone_size: .; j_call: TRBJ1-4; cdr3_aa: CATSRVGAQREKLFF
v_call: TRBV30; d_call: .; clone_size: .; j_call: TRBJ2-5; cdr3_aa: CAWSGTWQETQYF
v_call: TRBV29-1; d_call: .; clone_size: .; j_call: TRBJ2-5; cdr3_aa: CSVDRAIGETQYF
v_call: TRBV11-2; d_call: TRBD2; clone_size: .; j_call: TRBJ2-7; cdr3_aa: CASSLAASGSTEQYF
v_call: TRBV5-1; d_call: TRBD1; clone_size: once; j_call: TRBJ1-6; cdr3_aa: CASSLDDRVYSPLHF
v_call: TRBV18; d_call: .; clone_size: .; j_call: TRBJ2-5; cdr3_aa: CASSPRDGETQYF
v_call: TRBV11-2; d_call: .; clone_size: .; j_call: TRBJ2-7; cdr3_aa: CASSLEHPTRAYEQYF
v_call: TRBV29-1; d_call: .; clone_size: .; j_call: TRBJ2-2; cdr3_aa: CSVGTGELFF
v_call: TRBV5-1; d_call: TRBD2; clone_size: .; j_call: TRBJ2-3; cdr3_aa: CASSSLAGPAGVSGDTQYF
v_call: TRBV28; d_call: .; clone_size: .; j_call: TRBJ2-2; cdr3_aa: CASRPYTDAGELFF
v_call: TRBV18; d_call: .; clone_size: .; j_call: TRBJ1-1; cdr3_aa: CASSYRGDNTEAFF
v_call: TRBV15; d_call: TRBD1; clone_size: .; j_call: TRBJ1-1; cdr3_aa: CATSLDRGLRTEAFF
v_call: TRBV7-9; d_call: .; clone_size: .; j_call: TRBJ1-4; cdr3_aa: CASSSSGKLFF
v_call: TRBV4-1; d_call: .; clone_size: .; j_call: TRBJ2-3; cdr3_aa: CASGGDTDTQYF
v_call: TRBV30; d_call: TRBD2; clone_size: .; j_call: TRBJ2-7; cdr3_aa: CAWIGGGFHEQYF
v_call: TRBV5-4; d_call: TRBD2; clone_size: once; j_call: TRBJ2-7; cdr3_aa: CASSFEAGGYEQYF
v_call: TRBV21-1; d_call: .; clone_size: .; j_call: TRBJ1-5; cdr3_aa: CASSKYTGQPQHF
v_call: TRBV5-1; d_call: .; clone_size: .; j_call: TRBJ2-1; cdr3_aa: CASSPMGTHPDEQFF
v_call: TRBV5-6; d_call: TRBD2; clone_size: .; j_call: TRBJ2-1; cdr3_aa: CASSPIAGGPHEQFF
v_call: TRBV7-9; d_call: .; clone_size: .; j_call: TRBJ2-7; cdr3_aa: CASSLVTGQFTYEQYF
v_call: TRBV27; d_call: .; clone_size: .; j_call: TRBJ1-2; cdr3_aa: CASSPGGPYGYTF
v_call: TRBV5-6; d_call: TRBD2; clone_size: .; j_call: TRBJ2-7; cdr3_aa: CASSLGSFPSGSSYEQYF
v_call: TRBV9; d_call: .; clone_size: .; j_call: TRBJ2-1; cdr3_aa: CASSSFGGGLDNEQFF
v_call: TRBV6-5; d_call: .; clone_size: .; j_call: TRBJ1-3; cdr3_aa: CASSMDFSSGNTIYF
v_call: TRBV2; d_call: .; clone_size: .; j_call: TRBJ2-3; cdr3_aa: CASSEAPGRITDTQYF
v_call: TRBV29-1; d_call: TRBD2; clone_size: .; j_call: TRBJ2-1; cdr3_aa: CSVELAGGRYEQFF
v_call: TRBV2; d_call: TRBD1; clone_size: .; j_call: TRBJ2-7; cdr3_aa: CASGTGIPYEQYF
v_call: TRBV9; d_call: .; clone_size: once; j_call: TRBJ1-1; cdr3_aa: CASSVSKDSSNTEAFF
v_call: TRBV6-5; d_call: TRBD2; clone_size: .; j_call: TRBJ2-2; cdr3_aa: CASNLAGTGELFF
v_call: TRBV4-1; d_call: .; clone_size: .; j_call: TRBJ2-2; cdr3_aa: CASSLRETNTGELFF
v_call: TRBV19; d_call: .; clone_size: .; j_call: TRBJ1-2; cdr3_aa: CASSIPGALTPYGYTF
v_call: TRBV6-1; d_call: .; clone_size: .; j_call: TRBJ1-5; cdr3_aa: CASRPPTSSNQPQHF
v_call: TRBV27; d_call: .; clone_size: .; j_call: TRBJ2-7; cdr3_aa: CASSYRSSYEQYF
v_call: TRBV28; d_call: TRBD2; clone_size: .; j_call: TRBJ2-2; cdr3_aa: CASNPLAGRESYTGELFF
v_call: TRBV21-1; d_call: .; clone_size: .; j_call: TRBJ2-7; cdr3_aa: CASSKSRIAGGNYEQYF
v_call: TRBV29-1; d_call: .; clone_size: .; j_call: TRBJ2-5; cdr3_aa: CSVDQGSETQYF
v_call: TRBV5-4; d_call: TRBD1; clone_size: .; j_call: TRBJ2-7; cdr3_aa: CASSRSTGDEQYF